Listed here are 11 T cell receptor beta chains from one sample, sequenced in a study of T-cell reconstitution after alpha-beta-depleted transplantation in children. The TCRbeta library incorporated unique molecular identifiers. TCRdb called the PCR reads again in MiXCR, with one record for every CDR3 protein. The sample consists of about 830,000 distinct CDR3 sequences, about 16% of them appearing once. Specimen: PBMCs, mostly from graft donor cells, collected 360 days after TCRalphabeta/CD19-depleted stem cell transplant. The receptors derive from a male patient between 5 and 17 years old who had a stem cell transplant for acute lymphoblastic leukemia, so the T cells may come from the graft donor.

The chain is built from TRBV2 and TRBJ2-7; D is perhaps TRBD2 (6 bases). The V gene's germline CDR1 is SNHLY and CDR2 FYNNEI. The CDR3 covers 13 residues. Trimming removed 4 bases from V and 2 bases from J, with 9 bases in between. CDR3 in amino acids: CASSAGETYEQYF. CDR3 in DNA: TGTGCCAGCAGTGCGGGGGAGACCTACGAGCAGTACTTC. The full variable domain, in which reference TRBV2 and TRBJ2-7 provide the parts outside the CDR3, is EPEVTQTPSHQVTQMGQEVILRCVPISNHLYFYWYRQILGQKVEFLVSFYNNEISEKSEIFDDQFSVERPDGSNFTLKIRSTKLEDSAMYFCASSAGETYEQYFGPGTRLTVT.

DNA of the CDR3: TGCGCCAGCAGCTGGGTGAGGACCCCCTCGACCGGGGAGCTGTTTTTT. As protein: CASSWVRTPSTGELFF. The rearrangement joins TRBV5-1 to TRBJ2-2, with unresolved D. The CDR3 is made up of 16 amino acids. V dropped 3 bases and J dropped 5 bases, with 17 bases sitting between them. The germline CDR1 and CDR2 sequences are SGHRS and YFSETQ.

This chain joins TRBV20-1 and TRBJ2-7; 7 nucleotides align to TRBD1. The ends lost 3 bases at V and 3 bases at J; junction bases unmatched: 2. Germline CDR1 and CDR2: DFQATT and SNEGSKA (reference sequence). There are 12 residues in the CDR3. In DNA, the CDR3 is TGCAGTGCTAGGGGACAGTTCTACGAGCAGTACTTC. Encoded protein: CSARGQFYEQYF.

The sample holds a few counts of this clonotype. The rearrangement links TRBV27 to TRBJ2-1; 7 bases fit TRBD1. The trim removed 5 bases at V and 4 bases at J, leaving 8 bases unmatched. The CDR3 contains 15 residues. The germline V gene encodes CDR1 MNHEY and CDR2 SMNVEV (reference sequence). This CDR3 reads CASSAGTVPYNEQFF. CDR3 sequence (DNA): TGTGCCAGCAGTGCCGGGACAGTGCCTTACAATGAGCAGTTCTTC.

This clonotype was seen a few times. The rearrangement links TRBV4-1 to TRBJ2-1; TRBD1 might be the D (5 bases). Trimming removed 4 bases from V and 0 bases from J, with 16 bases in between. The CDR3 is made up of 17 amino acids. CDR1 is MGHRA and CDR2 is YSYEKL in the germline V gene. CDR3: CASSRSRQGSSYNEQFF. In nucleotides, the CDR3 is TGCGCCAGCAGCCGGAGCCGTCAGGGAAGCTCCTACAATGAGCAGTTCTTC.

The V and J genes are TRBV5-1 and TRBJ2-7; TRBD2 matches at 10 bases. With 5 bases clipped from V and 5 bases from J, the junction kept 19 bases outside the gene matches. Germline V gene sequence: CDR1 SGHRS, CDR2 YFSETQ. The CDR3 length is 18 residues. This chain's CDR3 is CASRTGQGPSGSLHEQYF. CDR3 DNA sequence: TGCGCCAGCAGGACTGGACAGGGACCTAGCGGGAGCTTACACGAGCAGTACTTC.

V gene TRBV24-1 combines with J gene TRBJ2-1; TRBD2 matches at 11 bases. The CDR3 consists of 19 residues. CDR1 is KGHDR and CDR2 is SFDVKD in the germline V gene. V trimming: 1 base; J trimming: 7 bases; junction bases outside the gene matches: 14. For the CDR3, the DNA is TGTGCCACCAGTGATTTCCCCTTCGGTTTAGCGGGAGGGGGGAATGAGCAGTTCTTC. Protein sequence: CATSDFPFGLAGGGNEQFF.

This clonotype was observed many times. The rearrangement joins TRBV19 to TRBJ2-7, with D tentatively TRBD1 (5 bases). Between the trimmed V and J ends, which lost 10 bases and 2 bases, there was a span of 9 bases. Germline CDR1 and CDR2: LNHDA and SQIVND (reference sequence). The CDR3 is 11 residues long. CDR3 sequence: CATQGTYEQYF. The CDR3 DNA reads TGTGCCACTCAGGGAACCTACGAGCAGTACTTC.

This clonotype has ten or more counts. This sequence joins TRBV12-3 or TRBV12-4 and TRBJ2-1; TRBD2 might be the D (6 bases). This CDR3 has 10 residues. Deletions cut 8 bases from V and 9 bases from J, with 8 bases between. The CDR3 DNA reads TGTGCCAGCCTCGGGGGTGAGCAGTTCTTC. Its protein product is CASLGGEQFF.

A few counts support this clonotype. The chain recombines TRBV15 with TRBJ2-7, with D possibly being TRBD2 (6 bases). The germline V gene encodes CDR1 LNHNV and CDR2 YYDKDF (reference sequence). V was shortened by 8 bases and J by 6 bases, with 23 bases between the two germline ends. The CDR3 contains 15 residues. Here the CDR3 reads CATEDRGGGHSEQYF. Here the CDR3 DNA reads TGTGCCACCGAGGACCGGGGAGGCGGTCACAGCGAGCAGTACTTC. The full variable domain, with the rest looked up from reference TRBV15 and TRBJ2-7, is DAMVIQNPRYQVTQFGKPVTLSCSQTLNHNVMYWYQQKSSQAPKLLFHYYDKDFNNEADTPDNFQSRRPNTSFCFLDIRSPGLGDTAMYLCATEDRGGGHSEQYFGPGTRLTVT.

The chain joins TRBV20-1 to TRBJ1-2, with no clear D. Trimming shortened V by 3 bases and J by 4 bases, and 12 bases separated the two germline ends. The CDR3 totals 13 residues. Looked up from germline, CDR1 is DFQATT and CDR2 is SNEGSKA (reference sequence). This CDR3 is CSASLGLIYGYTF. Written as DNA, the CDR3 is TGCAGTGCTAGCCTTGGACTGATCTATGGCTACACCTTC.